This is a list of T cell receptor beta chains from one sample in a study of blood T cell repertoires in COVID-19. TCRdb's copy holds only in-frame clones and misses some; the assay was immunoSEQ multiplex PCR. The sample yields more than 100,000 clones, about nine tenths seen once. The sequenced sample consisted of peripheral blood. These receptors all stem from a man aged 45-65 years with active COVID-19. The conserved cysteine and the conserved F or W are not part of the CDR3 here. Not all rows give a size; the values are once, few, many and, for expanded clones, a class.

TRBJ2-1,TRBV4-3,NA,ASSHIGQGPYNEQF
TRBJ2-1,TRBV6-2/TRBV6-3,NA,ASSYPRVGNEQF
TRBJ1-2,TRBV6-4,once,ASSDPRKPGYT
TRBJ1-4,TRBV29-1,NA,SVGQGEKLF
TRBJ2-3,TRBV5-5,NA,ASSGPLASSTDTQY
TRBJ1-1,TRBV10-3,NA,AISEEGARVAEAF
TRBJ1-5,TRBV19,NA,ASSPGQVFSNQPQH
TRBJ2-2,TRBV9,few,ASSPWDRGTGELF
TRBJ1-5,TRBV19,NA,ASSTQVGNQPQH
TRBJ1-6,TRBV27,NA,ASSFGPGLIPLH
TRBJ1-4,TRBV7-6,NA,ASSSSTGRNEKLF
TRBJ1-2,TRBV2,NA,ASSARGYT
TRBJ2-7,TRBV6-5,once,ASSSLRGSDEQY
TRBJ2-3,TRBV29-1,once,SVPGTGSGDTQY
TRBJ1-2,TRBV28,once,ASSLTGGGYGYT
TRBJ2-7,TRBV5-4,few,ASSLDASAAYEQY
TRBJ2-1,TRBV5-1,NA,ASSPDRANNEQF
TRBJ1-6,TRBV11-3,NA,ASSPRTGESNSPLH
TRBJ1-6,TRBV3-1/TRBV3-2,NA,ASSQGELLH
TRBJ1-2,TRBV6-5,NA,ASSDPGQGIGYT
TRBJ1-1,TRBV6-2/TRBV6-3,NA,ASSYPRGQEAF
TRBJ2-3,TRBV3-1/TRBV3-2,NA,ASSITISTDTQY
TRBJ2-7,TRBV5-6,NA,ASSISGSAYEQY
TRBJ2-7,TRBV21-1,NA,ASRGVSYEQY
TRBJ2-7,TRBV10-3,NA,AISDVGAGDDYEQY
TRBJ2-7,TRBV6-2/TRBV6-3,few,ASSFDTAYEQY
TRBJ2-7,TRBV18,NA,ASSPTLTVYEQY
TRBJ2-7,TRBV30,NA,AWTPRGNYEQY
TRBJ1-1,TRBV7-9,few,ASSARTGVGTEAF
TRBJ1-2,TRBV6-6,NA,ASSSDGQLNYGYT
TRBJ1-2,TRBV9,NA,ASRKTGMEYGYT
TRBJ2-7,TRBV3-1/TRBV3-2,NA,ASSQAATDFQY
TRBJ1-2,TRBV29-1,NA,SVGGQGEGYT
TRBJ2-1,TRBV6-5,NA,ASRRGLVDEQF
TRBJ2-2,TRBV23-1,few,ASSQPGQENTGELF
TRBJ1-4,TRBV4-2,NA,ASSQYQGATNEKLF
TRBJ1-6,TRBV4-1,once,ASSQAGGLVSPLH
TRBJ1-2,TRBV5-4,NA,ASSPDSYGYT
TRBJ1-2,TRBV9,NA,ASSVSYGYT
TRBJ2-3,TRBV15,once,ATSRDPVGGGEDTQY
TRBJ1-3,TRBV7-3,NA,ASSLSGDRGSGNTIY
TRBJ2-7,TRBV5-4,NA,ASSISGQTYEQY
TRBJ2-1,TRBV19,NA,ASSIATDYNEQF
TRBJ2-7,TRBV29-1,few,SVTPATSAGEQY
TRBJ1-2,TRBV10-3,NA,AISELGQGSGYT
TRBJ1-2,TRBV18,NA,ASSPGSTNYGYT
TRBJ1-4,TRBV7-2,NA,ASSPREPGEKLF
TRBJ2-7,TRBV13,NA,ASSLTSFTRTRGEQY
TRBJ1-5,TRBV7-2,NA,ASSQAGRQTQPQH
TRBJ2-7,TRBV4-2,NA,ASSQDTYGEQY
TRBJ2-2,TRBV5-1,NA,ASSTGQITNTGELF
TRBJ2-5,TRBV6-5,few,ASASGGGSETQY
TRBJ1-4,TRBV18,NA,ASSPGQSATNEKLF
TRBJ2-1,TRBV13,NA,ASSLTGSYNEQF
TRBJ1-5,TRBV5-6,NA,ASSPRPGPNSNQPQH
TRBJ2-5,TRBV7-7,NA,ASSLMATGEGETQY
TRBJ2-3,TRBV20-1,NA,SASNGNTQY
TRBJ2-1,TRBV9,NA,ASTLRTHSNEQF
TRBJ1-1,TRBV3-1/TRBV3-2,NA,ASSQGIDRTEAF